The 28 T cell receptor beta chains below all came from one sample that was sequenced in a study of T cells in women clearing cervical HPV infection. Repertoires were generated with immunoSEQ multiplex PCR, while TCRdb's copy carries only in-frame clones and drops some. This sample contains approximately 28,000 clones. Sample: blood buffy coat. Source of these receptors: a woman aged 18 to 69 with a cervical HPV16 infection that either progressed to CIN3+ or cleared (not recorded which).

With respect to this clone: With the read ending 3 residues before the CDR3 end, the germline J gene is used to fill in that end. J is TRBJ2-6 and V is TRBV19; D is ambiguous. This CDR3 has 14 amino acids. Germline V gene sequence: CDR1 LNHDA, CDR2 SQIVND (reference sequence). The germline V and J ends were trimmed by 0 bases and 4 bases, with 4 bases remaining between them. The CDR3 DNA, read in part, is TGTGCCAGTAGTATAGAGGGCGGGGCCAACGTC. Translated, it gives CASSIEGGANV. Given in full, the CDR3 is CASSIEGGANVLTF.

In regard to this clone: Read data end 3 residues before the CDR3 end; the end is taken from the germline J gene. The chain employs TRBV18 and TRBJ1-1; a possible D gene is TRBD1 (6 bases). In germline, CDR1 is KGHSH, CDR2 LQKENI. V lost 3 bases and J lost 4, with 18 bases in between. The CDR3 covers 16 residues. Partial CDR3 DNA: TGTGCCAGCTCACCGCAAGGTACAGGGTTTGTCACTGAA. As protein: CASSPQGTGFVTE. In full, the CDR3 is CASSPQGTGFVTEAFF. Looking up the rest from reference TRBV18 and TRBJ1-1 gives the full variable domain: NAGVMQNPRHLVRRRGQEARLRCSPMKGHSHVYWYRQLPEEGLKFMVYLQKENIIDESGMPKERFSAEFPKEGPSILRIQQVVRGDSAAYFCASSPQGTGFVTEAFFGQGTRLTVV.

Details on this clone: The DNA ends 3 residues before the CDR3 does, and the rest of the CDR3 is filled in from the germline J gene. The chain links TRBV18 to TRBJ1-2, with 11 nucleotides matching TRBD1. J gave up 7 bases and V 3 bases, and 7 bases lay outside the gene matches. The germline CDR1 and CDR2 sequences are KGHSH and LQKENI. The CDR3 extends over 15 amino acids. The CDR3: CASSPHRDRGFGYTF. The part of the CDR3 DNA that was read is TGTGCCAGCTCACCTCACCGGGACAGGGGGTTTGGC. The full variable domain, in which reference TRBV18 and TRBJ1-2 provide the parts outside the CDR3, is NAGVMQNPRHLVRRRGQEARLRCSPMKGHSHVYWYRQLPEEGLKFMVYLQKENIIDESGMPKERFSAEFPKEGPSILRIQQVVRGDSAAYFCASSPHRDRGFGYTFGSGTRLTVV.

In the case of this clone: Read data end 3 residues before the CDR3 end; the end is taken from the germline J gene. V is TRBV6-1 and J is TRBJ1-2, with D unresolved. Between the trimmed V and J ends, which lost 3 bases and 4 bases, there was a span of 9 bases. The CDR3 runs to 13 residues. Germline V CDR1 and CDR2: MNHNS, SASEGT. CDR3 protein: CASSDSSGYGYTF. The DNA read from the CDR3 is TGTGCCAGCAGTGATTCTTCAGGCTATGGC.

This CDR3 reads CASSLEAGAVANEQFF. Incomplete CDR3 DNA: TGCGCCAGCAGCTTGGAGGCGGGAGCAGTCGCGAATGAG. The chain has TRBV5-1 and TRBJ2-1, with 7 bases aligning to TRBD2. Read coverage stops 3 residues before the CDR3 terminus; the germline J gene supplies the remainder. The CDR3 spans 16 residues. From germline, CDR1 is SGHRS and CDR2 YFSETQ. V shed 0 bases, J shed 7 bases, and the junction held 10 bases outside the gene matches.

CDR3 residues: CASGHAYEQYF. The sequenced part of the CDR3 DNA is TGTGCCAGCGGACATGCCTACGAG. V and J are TRBV6-2 or TRBV6-3 and TRBJ2-7; a weak D match, TRBD1 (5 bases). The read terminates 3 residues ahead of where the CDR3 ends, so the germline J gene completes it. V was shortened by 8 bases and J by 2 bases, with 7 bases between the two germline ends. The CDR3 has 11 residues. CDR1 is MNHEY and CDR2 is SVGEGT in the germline V gene.

Notes on this clone: The CDR3 end lies 3 residues beyond the end of the read and is filled in from the germline J gene. The chain employs TRBV7-8 and TRBJ1-6, with a tentative D call TRBD1 (5 bases). CDR1 and CDR2 from the germline V gene are SGHVS and FQNEAQ. This CDR3 spans 17 amino acids. V lost 5 bases and J lost 2, with 16 bases in between. The CDR3 reads CASSARDPGAYNSPLHF. Partial CDR3 DNA: TGTGCCAGCAGCGCCCGGGATCCGGGGGCCTATAATTCACCC. The full variable domain, in which reference TRBV7-8 and TRBJ1-6 provide the parts outside the CDR3, is GAGVSQSPRYKVAKRGQDVALRCDPISGHVSLFWYQQALGQGPEFLTYFQNEAQLDKSGLPSDRFFAERPEGSVSTLKIQRTQQEDSAVYLCASSARDPGAYNSPLHFGNGTRLTVT.

Worth noting for this clone: The missing CDR3 end, 3 residues past where the read stops, is filled in from the germline J gene. This chain links TRBV13 with TRBJ1-2; 9 positions agree with TRBD1. The CDR3 has 14 amino acids. Germline CDR1 is PRHDT and CDR2 is FYEKMQ (reference sequence). V was clipped by 5 bases and J by 3 bases; unmatched bases: 4. Partial CDR3 DNA: TGTGCCAGCAGCGGTAACAGGGGGCACTATGGC. This translates into CASSGNRGHYG. The whole CDR3 sequence is CASSGNRGHYGYTF.

Comments on this clone: The read ends 3 residues early relative to the CDR3; the germline J gene fills the gap. This chain uses TRBV20-1 with TRBJ1-1, with no clear D. This CDR3 has 11 amino acids. Trimming pared 2 bases from V and 3 bases from J, leaving 4 bases between. Germline V gene sequence: CDR1 DFQATT, CDR2 SNEGSKA (reference sequence). Incomplete CDR3 DNA: TGCAGTGCTAGAAGGGACACTGAA. Translating gives CSARRDTE. The whole CDR3 reads CSARRDTEAFF.

With regard to this clone: The sequence runs out 3 residues before the end of the CDR3; the remainder is reconstructed from the germline J gene. The chain employs TRBV9 and TRBJ2-5; 7 bases match TRBD2. After removal of 0 bases from V and 1 base from J, the junction contained 0 bases not matched to a gene. Germline loops: CDR1 SGDLS, CDR2 YYNGEE. The CDR3 has 14 residues. The CDR3 region is CASSVGGGQETQYF. Incomplete CDR3 DNA: TGTGCCAGCAGCGTAGGGGGGGGCCAAGAGACC. Full variable domain (rest looked up from reference TRBV9 and TRBJ2-5): DSGVTQTPKHLITATGQRVTLRCSPRSGDLSVYWYQQSLDQGLQFLIQYYNGEERAKGNILERFSAQQFPDLHSELNLSSLELGDSALYFCASSVGGGQETQYFGPGTRLLVL.

Comment on this clone: The read ends 3 residues shy of where the CDR3 ends; the end is completed using the germline J gene. The chain couples TRBV7-8 to TRBJ2-7; D unresolved. CDR1 is SGHVS, CDR2 FQNEAQ, per germline. The length of the CDR3 is 12 residues. The V end was cut by 5 bases, the J end by 3 bases, with 8 bases between. CDR3 DNA (partial): TGTGCCAGCAGCCCAAAGGGCTACGAG. Its translation: CASSPKGYE. The full CDR3 reads CASSPKGYEQYF.

On this clone itself: The sequence runs out 3 residues before the end of the CDR3; the remainder is reconstructed from the germline J gene. V usage is TRBV30 and J usage is TRBJ2-5; the D gene is possibly TRBD2 (6 bases). In germline, CDR1 is GTSNPN, CDR2 SVGIG (reference sequence). The CDR3 covers 13 residues. V was shortened by 0 bases and J by 3 bases, with 8 bases between the two germline ends. This CDR3 reads CAWSVGGEETQYF. CDR3 DNA, as far as it was read: TGTGCCTGGAGTGTAGGCGGGGAAGAGACC. Drawing the rest from reference TRBV30 and TRBJ2-5, the complete variable domain is SQTIHQWPATLVQPVGSPLSLECTVEGTSNPNLYWYRQAAGRGLQLLFYSVGIGQISSEVPQNLSASRPQDRQFILSSKKLLLSDSGFYLCAWSVGGEETQYFGPGTRLLVL.

Notes on this clone: The read stops 3 residues short of the end of the CDR3; the missing end is completed from the germline J gene. The chain carries TRBV12-3 or TRBV12-4 and TRBJ2-1, with 7 bases aligning to TRBD2. After removal of 2 bases from V and 5 bases from J, the junction contained 12 bases not matched to a gene. CDR3 length: 17 residues. The CDR3 sequence: CASSLPVGGGPHNEQFF. The sequenced part of the CDR3 DNA is TGTGCCAGCAGTTTACCTGTCGGGGGAGGGCCCCACAATGAG.

About this clone: The observed sequence ends 3 residues before the CDR3 terminus, with the missing tail filled in from the germline J gene. The chain carries TRBV7-9 and TRBJ1-2, with 9 bases lining up with TRBD1. In germline, CDR1 is SEHNR, CDR2 FQNEAQ (reference sequence). The CDR3 covers 12 residues. CDR3 in amino acids: CASSWDRESYTF. Partial CDR3 DNA: TGTGCCAGCAGCTGGGACAGGGAAAGC.

On this clone: The read stops 3 residues short of the end of the CDR3; the missing end is completed from the germline J gene. This rearrangement joins TRBV19 to TRBJ1-2; a weak D match, TRBD1 (6 bases). The V gene's germline CDR1 is LNHDA and CDR2 SQIVND (reference sequence). The CDR3 loop spans 13 amino acids. V lost 7 bases and J 1 base, leaving 10 bases between the germline ends. The sequenced part of the CDR3 DNA is TGTGCCAGTACAGGGGAACTTAACTATGGC. Its translation is CASTGELNYG. The whole CDR3 region reads CASTGELNYGYTF.

Concerning this clone itself: The CDR3 end is not reached by the read, which stops 3 residues before it; the germline J gene fills it in. The genes are TRBV18 and TRBJ2-1; maybe TRBD1 (5 bases). Germline CDR1 KGHSH, CDR2 LQKENI. The V gene lost 6 bases and the J gene lost 8 bases, with 11 bases spanning the gap. The CDR3 spans 12 residues. The CDR3 is CASSPQGYEQFF. CDR3 DNA, as far as it was read: TGTGCCAGCTCCCCCCAGGGCTATGAG. Drawing the rest from reference TRBV18 and TRBJ2-1, the complete variable domain is NAGVMQNPRHLVRRRGQEARLRCSPMKGHSHVYWYRQLPEEGLKFMVYLQKENIIDESGMPKERFSAEFPKEGPSILRIQQVVRGDSAAYFCASSPQGYEQFFGPGTRLTVL.

For this clone: The read halts 3 residues ahead of the CDR3 end, with the missing end drawn from the germline J gene. This chain joins TRBV5-5 and TRBJ2-5; D ambiguous. This CDR3 has 14 amino acids. The V end was cut by 0 bases, the J end by 4 bases, with 10 bases between. The germline V gene has CDR1 SGHKS and CDR2 YYEKEE (reference sequence). The sequenced part of the CDR3 DNA is TGTGCCAGCAGCTTGGTACGACAAGGAGAGACC. Translated, it gives CASSLVRQGET. The entire CDR3 sequence reads CASSLVRQGETQYF.

Concerning this clone itself: The read terminates 3 residues before the CDR3 end, so the remaining end is supplied by the germline J gene. The chain employs TRBV13 and TRBJ2-7; 10 bases match TRBD2. Trimming cost V 0 bases and J 6 bases; bases outside gene matches: 2. Germline V gives CDR1 PRHDT, CDR2 FYEKMQ (reference sequence). The CDR3 runs 14 residues. This chain's CDR3 is CASSLGPSGGEQYF. The CDR3 bases that were read are TGTGCCAGCAGCTTAGGCCCTAGCGGGGGCGAG.

Concerning this clone: The read terminates 3 residues ahead of where the CDR3 ends, so the germline J gene completes it. This chain joins TRBV6-1 and TRBJ2-1; tentatively, D is TRBD2 (6 bases). V dropped 0 bases and J dropped 0 bases, with 6 bases sitting between them. This CDR3 is 15 amino acids long. Per the germline V gene, CDR1 is MNHNS and CDR2 is SASEGT. CDR3 in amino acids: CASSEASGSYNEQFF. The sequenced CDR3 bases are TGTGCCAGCAGTGAAGCTAGCGGCTCCTACAATGAG.

A word on this clone: The read halts 3 residues ahead of the CDR3 end, with the missing end drawn from the germline J gene. The genes are TRBV18 and TRBJ1-2; possible D gene TRBD1, 5 bases. This CDR3 region has 14 residues. CDR1 KGHSH and CDR2 LQKENI come from the germline V gene. The CDR3 loop is CASLPGLGSYDYTF. The part of the CDR3 DNA that was read is TGTGCCAGTTTACCGGGACTGGGCTCCTACGAC.

Regarding this clone: The read halts 3 residues ahead of the CDR3 end, with the missing end drawn from the germline J gene. This chain uses TRBV5-1 with TRBJ2-2; 7 bases align to TRBD1. The ends lost 3 bases at V and 3 bases at J; junction bases unmatched: 14. The CDR3 consists of 18 residues. Germline CDR1 and CDR2: SGHRS and YFSETQ. CDR3 sequence: CASSWTGSSRGDTGELFF. The CDR3 DNA, read in part, is TGCGCCAGCAGCTGGACAGGCAGCAGTAGAGGGGACACCGGGGAG.

CDR3 in amino acids: CSAPTLTSGRKETQYF. The sequenced CDR3 bases are TGCAGTGCTCCGACCTTGACTAGCGGGAGGAAGGAGACC. The chain carries TRBV20-1 and TRBJ2-5, with 13 bases matching TRBD2. The read ends 3 residues shy of where the CDR3 ends; the end is completed using the germline J gene. Germline V gene lookup returns CDR1 DFQATT and CDR2 SNEGSKA (reference sequence). The CDR3 covers 16 residues. J gave up 5 bases and V 5 bases, and 11 bases lay outside the gene matches.

Concerning this clone: The read finishes 3 residues shy of the CDR3 end, and the germline J gene is used to complete it. The V gene is TRBV5-1, the J gene TRBJ2-1; 13 positions agree with TRBD2. The germline V gene encodes CDR1 SGHRS and CDR2 YFSETQ. This CDR3 is 16 amino acids long. V lost 4 bases and J lost 5; bases outside the gene matches: 6. The CDR3: CASSLETSGRNNEQFF. The CDR3 DNA, read in part, is TGCGCCAGCAGCCTGGAGACTAGCGGGAGGAACAATGAG.

A word on this clone: The sequenced fragment ends 3 residues before the CDR3 boundary, so the rest is inferred from the germline J gene. The chain combines TRBV6-2 or TRBV6-3 with TRBJ2-3; D remains unclear. This CDR3 spans 13 amino acids. Germline assignment: CDR1 MNHEY and CDR2 SVGEGT. CDR3 bases read: TGTGCCAGCAGCTCCCCACCCGGAAGGGCG. It encodes CASSSPPGRA. The entire CDR3 sequence reads CASSSPPGRAQYF.

CDR3 loop: CSASIQAGGRNEQFF. The sequenced part of the CDR3 DNA is TGCAGTGCTAGCATTCAGGCGGGAGGGCGAAATGAG. This sequence joins TRBV20-1 and TRBJ2-1; 9 bases are a match to TRBD2. The CDR3 end lies 3 residues beyond the end of the read and is filled in from the germline J gene. Germline V gene sequence: CDR1 DFQATT, CDR2 SNEGSKA (reference sequence). V shed 3 bases and J 7 bases; nucleotides not matched to a gene: 10. The CDR3 runs to 15 residues.

Concerning this clone: Coverage ceases 3 residues before the CDR3 finishes, and the germline J gene fills in the end. The chain uses TRBV10-1 and TRBJ2-3; a possible D gene is TRBD1 (5 bases). The V end lost 6 bases, the J end lost 4 bases, and 11 bases lay between the germline ends. Looked up from germline, CDR1 is WNHNN and CDR2 is SYGVQD (reference sequence). There are 13 residues in the CDR3. The sequenced part of the CDR3 DNA is TGCGCCAGCAGCTCAAAACAGGCAGATACG. The encoded protein is CASSSKQADT. The CDR3 in its entirety is CASSSKQADTQYF.

Remarks on this clone: Read coverage stops 3 residues before the CDR3 terminus; the germline J gene supplies the remainder. The chain recombines TRBV5-1 with TRBJ2-5; D unresolved. Germline CDR1 SGHRS, CDR2 YFSETQ. The CDR3 spans 14 residues. V shed 0 bases and J shed 5 bases, with 11 bases lying between them. The CDR3 protein is CASSLVVQGETQYF. CDR3 DNA, as far as it was read: TGCGCCAGCAGCTTGGTGGTCCAAGGGGAGACC.

Turning to this clone: The read is 3 residues too short to cover the CDR3 end, so that end is filled in from the germline J gene. V is TRBV7-9 and J is TRBJ1-2, with a possible D match to TRBD1 (6 bases). The CDR3 sequence is 13 residues long. The germline CDR1 and CDR2 sequences are SEHNR and FQNEAQ (reference sequence). Trimming pared 3 bases from V and 6 bases from J, leaving 11 bases between. This CDR3 is CASSLAQGHGYTF. The sequenced part of the CDR3 DNA is TGTGCCAGCAGCTTGGCGCAGGGGCATGGC.